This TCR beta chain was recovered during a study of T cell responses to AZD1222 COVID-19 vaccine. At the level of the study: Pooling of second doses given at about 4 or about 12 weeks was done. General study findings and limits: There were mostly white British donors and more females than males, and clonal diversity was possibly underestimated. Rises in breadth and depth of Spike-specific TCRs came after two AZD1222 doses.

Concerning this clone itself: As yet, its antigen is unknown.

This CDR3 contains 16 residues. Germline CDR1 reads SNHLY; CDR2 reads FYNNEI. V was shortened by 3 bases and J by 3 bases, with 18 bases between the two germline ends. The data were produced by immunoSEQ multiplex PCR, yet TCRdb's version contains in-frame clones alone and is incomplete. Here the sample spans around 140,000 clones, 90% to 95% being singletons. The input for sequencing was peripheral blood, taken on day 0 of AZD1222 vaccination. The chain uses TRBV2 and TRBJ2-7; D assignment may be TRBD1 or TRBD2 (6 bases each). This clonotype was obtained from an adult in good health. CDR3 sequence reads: CASSEGYAGGLYEQYF. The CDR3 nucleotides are TGTGCCAGCAGTGAGGGGTACGCCGGGGGCCTCTACGAGCAGTACTTC.